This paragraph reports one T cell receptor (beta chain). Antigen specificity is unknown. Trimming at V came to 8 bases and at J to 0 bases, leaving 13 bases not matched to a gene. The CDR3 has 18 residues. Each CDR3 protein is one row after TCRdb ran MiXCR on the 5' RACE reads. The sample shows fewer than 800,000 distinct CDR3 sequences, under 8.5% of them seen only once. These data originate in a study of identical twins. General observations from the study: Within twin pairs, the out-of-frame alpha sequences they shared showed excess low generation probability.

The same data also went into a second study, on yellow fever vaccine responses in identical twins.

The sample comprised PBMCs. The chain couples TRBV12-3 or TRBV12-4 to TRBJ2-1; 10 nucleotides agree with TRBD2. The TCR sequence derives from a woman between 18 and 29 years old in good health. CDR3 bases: TGTGCCAGCTGGCTGGCTAGCGGGGGTCCAAGCTCCTACAATGAGCAGTTCTTC. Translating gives CASWLASGGPSSYNEQFF.